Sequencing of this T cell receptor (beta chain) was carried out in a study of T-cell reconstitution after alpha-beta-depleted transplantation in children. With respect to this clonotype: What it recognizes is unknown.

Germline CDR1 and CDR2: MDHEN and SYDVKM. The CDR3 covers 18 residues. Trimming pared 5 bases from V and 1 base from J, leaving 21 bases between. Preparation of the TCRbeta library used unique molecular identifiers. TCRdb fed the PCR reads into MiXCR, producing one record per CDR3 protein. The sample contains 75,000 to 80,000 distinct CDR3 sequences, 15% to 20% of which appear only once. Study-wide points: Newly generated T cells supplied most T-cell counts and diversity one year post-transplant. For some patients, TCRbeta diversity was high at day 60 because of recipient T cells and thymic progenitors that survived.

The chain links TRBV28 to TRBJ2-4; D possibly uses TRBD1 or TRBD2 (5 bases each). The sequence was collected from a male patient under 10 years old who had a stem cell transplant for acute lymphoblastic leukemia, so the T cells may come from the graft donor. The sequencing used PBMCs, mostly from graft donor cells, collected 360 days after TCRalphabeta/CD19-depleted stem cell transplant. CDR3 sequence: CASSPSPGTQAAKNIQYF. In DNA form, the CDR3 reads TGTGCCAGCAGTCCCAGCCCTGGGACGCAAGCGGCCAAAAACATTCAGTACTTC.